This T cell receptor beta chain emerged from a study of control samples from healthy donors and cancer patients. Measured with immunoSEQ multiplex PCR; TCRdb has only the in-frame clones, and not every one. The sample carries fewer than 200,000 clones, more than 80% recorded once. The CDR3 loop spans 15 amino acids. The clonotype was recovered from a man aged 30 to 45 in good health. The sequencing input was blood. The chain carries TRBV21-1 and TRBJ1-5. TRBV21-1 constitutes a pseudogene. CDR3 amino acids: CASSPGKNSNQPQHF. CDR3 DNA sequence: TGTGCCAGCAGCCCCGGGAAAAATAGCAATCAGCCCCAGCATTTT.